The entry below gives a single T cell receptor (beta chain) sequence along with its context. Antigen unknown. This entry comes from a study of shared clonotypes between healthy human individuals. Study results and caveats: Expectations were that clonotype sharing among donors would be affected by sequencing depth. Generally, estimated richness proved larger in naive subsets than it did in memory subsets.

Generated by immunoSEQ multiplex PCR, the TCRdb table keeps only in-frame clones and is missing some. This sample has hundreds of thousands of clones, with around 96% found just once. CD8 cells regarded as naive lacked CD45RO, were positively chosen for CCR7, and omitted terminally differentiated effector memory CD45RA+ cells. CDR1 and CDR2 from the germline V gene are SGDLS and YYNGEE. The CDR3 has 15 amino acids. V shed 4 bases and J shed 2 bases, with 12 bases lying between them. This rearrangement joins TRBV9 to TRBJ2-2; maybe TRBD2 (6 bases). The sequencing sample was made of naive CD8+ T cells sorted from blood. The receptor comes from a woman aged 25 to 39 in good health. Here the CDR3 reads CASSPISGNTGELFF. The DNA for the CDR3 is TGTGCCAGCAGCCCCATTAGCGGCAACACCGGGGAGCTGTTTTTT.